A single sample is the source of the 3 T cell receptor beta chains below, sequenced in a study of PD-1 blockade in classical Hodgkin lymphoma. The sample's time point: cycle 4 day 1 (C4D1), after less than seven weeks of nivolumab. In every patient, relapse followed autologous stem cell transplantation, while exposure to brentuximab vedotin differed. Magnetic negative selection, applied to thawed PBMCs, was used to isolate the CD8+ T cells. This table comes from immunoSEQ multiplex PCR, and its TCRdb copy is limited to in-frame clones, with some not included. The sample holds over 2,500 clones, around 70% seen once. This specimen consisted of CD8+ T cells from blood, obtained before the fourth cycle of nivolumab. These receptors were collected from a human donor with classical Hodgkin lymphoma.

This chain links TRBV15 with TRBJ2-7, with D perhaps TRBD2 (5 bases). V was clipped by 5 bases and J by 6 bases, with 23 bases between them. CDR1 LNHNV and CDR2 YYDKDF come from the germline V gene (reference sequence). This CDR3 spans 16 amino acids. The CDR3 reads CATSPEAQDLTSEQYF. CDR3 in DNA: TGTGCCACCAGCCCAGAGGCCCAGGACTTAACCTCCGAGCAGTACTTC.

V is TRBV28 and J is TRBJ2-7; D is unresolved. CDR3 length: 13 residues. V lost 4 bases and J 2 bases, leaving 9 bases between the germline ends. Germline V gene data show CDR1 as MDHEN and CDR2 as SYDVKM. In DNA form, the CDR3 reads TGTGCCAGCAGTTGGGTTGCAGCCTACGAGCAGTACTTC. Translated, it gives CASSWVAAYEQYF.

The rearrangement uses TRBV27 and TRBJ1-2, with D maybe TRBD1 (5 bases). Trimming shortened V by 5 bases and J by 4 bases, and 8 bases separated the two germline ends. The CDR3 runs to 12 residues. The germline V gene has CDR1 MNHEY and CDR2 SMNVEV (reference sequence). CDR3 in amino acids: CASSHGTYGYTF. CDR3 in DNA: TGTGCCAGCAGTCACGGGACCTATGGCTACACCTTC.